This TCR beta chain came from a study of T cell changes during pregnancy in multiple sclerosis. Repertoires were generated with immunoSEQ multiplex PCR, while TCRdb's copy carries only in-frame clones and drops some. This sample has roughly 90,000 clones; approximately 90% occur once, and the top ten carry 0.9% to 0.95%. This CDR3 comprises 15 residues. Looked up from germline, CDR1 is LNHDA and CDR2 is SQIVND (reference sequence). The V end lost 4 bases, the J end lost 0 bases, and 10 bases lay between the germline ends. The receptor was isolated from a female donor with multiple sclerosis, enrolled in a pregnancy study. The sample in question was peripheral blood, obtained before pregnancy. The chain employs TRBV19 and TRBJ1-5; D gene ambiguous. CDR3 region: CASSRIGDSNQPQHF. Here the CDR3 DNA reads TGTGCCAGTAGTAGAATCGGTGATAGCAATCAGCCCCAGCATTTT.